This T cell receptor (beta chain) stems from a study of blood T cell repertoires in COVID-19. The CDR3 spans 18 residues. Germline CDR1 is SEHNR and CDR2 is FQNEAQ (reference sequence). V lost 5 bases and J lost 3, with 23 bases in between. Assay: immunoSEQ multiplex PCR; the TCRdb copy retains only in-frame clones and omits some. The sample includes 200,000 to 300,000 clones, about 83% seen only once; the top ten take approximately 2.1%. The gene calls are TRBV7-9 and TRBJ1-3; D may be TRBD1 (5 bases). The sequence derives from a woman aged 50 to 65 who had recovered from COVID-19. Specimen: PBMCs or T cells enriched from blood (not recorded which). The CDR3 DNA is TGTGCCAGCAGCCACCGAACGAGGGAACGGGGGAGTGGAAACACCATATATTTT. This encodes CASSHRTRERGSGNTIYF. Variable domain in full (rest from reference TRBV7-9 and TRBJ1-3): DTGVSQNPRHKITKRGQNVTFRCDPISEHNRLYWYRQTLGQGPEFLTYFQNEAQLEKSRLLSDRFSAERPKGSFSTLEIQRTEQGDSAMYLCASSHRTRERGSGNTIYFGEGSWLTVV.